This TCR beta chain was identified in a study of immune evolution from preneoplasia to lung adenocarcinoma. Repertoires were generated with immunoSEQ multiplex PCR, while TCRdb's copy carries only in-frame clones and drops some. Of 3,800 or so clones in the sample, around 78% were seen once. Study-wide results and limits: Later-stage lesions appeared to have more T cells, more diversity, less clonality. Top clone share appeared to fall from AAH through AIS, MIA, adenocarcinoma.

The CDR3 spans 15 residues. V was pared by 6 bases and J by 2 bases, with 7 bases of the junction left unmatched. Germline CDR1 reads MNHNY; CDR2 reads SVGAGI (reference sequence). This clone came up a few times. Its specificity is not known. V gene TRBV6-6 combines with J gene TRBJ1-1; 9 bases are shared with TRBD1. This TCR was recovered from a person aged 60 to 85 with lung adenocarcinoma. Sequencing was done on a sample of FFPE minimally invasive lung adenocarcinoma tissue. DNA of the CDR3: TGTGCCAGCAGCTCGGGGGACAGGGTAAACACTGAAGCTTTCTTT. As protein: CASSSGDRVNTEAFF.